The 29 T cell receptor beta chains below were found in one sample sequenced in a study of T cell repertoires in cytomegalovirus infection. MiXCR, run by TCRdb on the reads, gives a single entry per CDR3 protein. The sample lists about 51,000 distinct CDR3 sequences, around 20% occurring once. These receptors have no known antigen. Sequenced here: CD8+ T cells from cultured PBMCs, sampled from culture after CMV antigen stimulation. The receptor source for this set is a human donor in good health (CMV status not recorded). Some clones in this sample may be carry-over from other donors' samples.

J is TRBJ2-2 and V is TRBV29-1, with D perhaps matching TRBD1 or TRBD2 (5 bases each). Germline CDR1 and CDR2: SQVTM and ANQGSEA. The germline V and J ends were trimmed by 6 bases and 2 bases, with 13 bases remaining between them. The CDR3 has 14 amino acids. The CDR3 here is CSVDLRGNTGELFF. The CDR3 DNA sequence: TGCAGCGTGGACTTAAGGGGAAACACCGGGGAGCTGTTTTTT.

CDR3 sequence: CASSRGRDEQYF. The CDR3 DNA sequence: TGTGCCAGCAGTAGGGGAAGAGACGAGCAGTACTTC. This chain links TRBV27 with TRBJ2-7; TRBD1 might be the D (5 bases). Germline V gene lookup returns CDR1 MNHEY and CDR2 SMNVEV (reference sequence). The CDR3 length is 12 residues. The V and J ends lost 5 bases and 5 bases respectively, with 10 bases between them.

The J gene is TRBJ2-7, the V gene TRBV10-3; 10 bases line up with TRBD1. CDR1 is ENHRY, CDR2 SYGVKD, per germline. CDR3 length equals 14 residues. Trimming removed 6 bases from V and 5 bases from J; junction bases left unmatched: 7. As DNA, the CDR3 is TGTGCCATCAGCGAAGACAGGGGGCCCGACGAGCAGTACTTC. Translating gives CAISEDRGPDEQYF.

This clonotype was detected only a few times. The genes are TRBV6-4 and TRBJ2-1; D is perhaps TRBD2 (6 bases). The germline gives CDR1 MRHNA, CDR2 SNTAGT. V was cut by 0 bases and J by 9 bases, with 12 bases left in between. The CDR3 length is 14 residues. This CDR3 is CASSDSGGAGEQFF. The DNA for the CDR3 is TGTGCCAGCAGTGACTCGGGGGGAGCGGGTGAGCAGTTCTTC.

The chain carries TRBV12-3 or TRBV12-4 and TRBJ1-1; D possibly corresponds to TRBD1 (6 bases). The CDR3 contains 14 residues. The V gene lost 3 bases and the J gene lost 3 bases, with 11 bases spanning the gap. CDR3 protein: CASSFRGAYTEAFF. The CDR3 DNA is TGTGCCAGCAGTTTTAGGGGGGCCTACACTGAAGCTTTCTTT.

This clonotype was counted a few times. This chain joins TRBV11-3 and TRBJ2-1, with D tentatively TRBD2 (5 bases). Germline assignment: CDR1 SGHNT and CDR2 YENEEA. The ends were cut back, 2 bases at V and 7 bases at J, with 12 bases in the middle. CDR3 length equals 14 residues. The CDR3 sequence: CASSLHEGVNEQFF. The CDR3 nucleotides are TGTGCCAGCAGCTTACATGAGGGAGTGAATGAGCAGTTCTTC.

The V gene is TRBV6-1, the J gene TRBJ2-1; possibly TRBD1 for D (7 bases). Trimming removed 5 bases at V and 3 bases at J, with 14 bases between. Germline lookup yields CDR1 MNHNS and CDR2 SASEGT. CDR3 length equals 15 residues. The CDR3 nucleotides read TGTGCCAGCAGTCGCAGGGGGGAAAACTACAATGAGCAGTTCTTC. Amino acid sequence: CASSRRGENYNEQFF.

This clonotype was counted only a few times. This chain links TRBV7-9 with TRBJ1-5; no clear D gene. Germline V gene data show CDR1 as SEHNR and CDR2 as FQNEAQ (reference sequence). Trimming stripped 6 bases from V and 1 base from J, with 7 bases between. CDR3 length: 13 residues. CDR3 loop: CASRDGSNQPQHF. The DNA of the CDR3 is TGTGCCAGCAGGGATGGGAGCAATCAGCCCCAGCATTTT.

This clonotype has a count of ten or more. The J gene is TRBJ2-1, the V gene TRBV7-9; 7 bases align to TRBD2. With V trimmed by 0 bases and J by 6 bases, 5 bases remained unmatched. The germline gives CDR1 SEHNR, CDR2 FQNEAQ (reference sequence). The CDR3 extends over 15 amino acids. CDR3 protein: CASSLALGRSNEQFF. CDR3 nucleotide sequence: TGTGCCAGCAGCTTAGCTCTCGGGAGGAGCAATGAGCAGTTCTTC.

This clonotype has just a few counts. V gene TRBV12-3 or TRBV12-4 combines with J gene TRBJ2-5; D gene uncertain. The V and J ends lost 1 base and 10 bases respectively, with 10 bases between them. The length of the CDR3 is 12 residues. This CDR3 reads CASSLVVLGQYF. The CDR3 coding sequence is TGTGCCAGCAGTTTAGTGGTCCTGGGCCAGTACTTC.

V usage is TRBV28 and J usage is TRBJ1-5; D gene uncertain. V lost 5 bases, J lost 2 bases, and 16 bases lay in between. The CDR3 is 16 residues long. Germline V gene lookup returns CDR1 MDHEN and CDR2 SYDVKM. The DNA of the CDR3 is TGTGCCAGCAGTGGTGGAAGGGAACGTCGCAATCAGCCCCAGCATTTT. Translating gives CASSGGRERRNQPQHF. The full variable domain, with the rest looked up from reference TRBV28 and TRBJ1-5, is DVKVTQSSRYLVKRTGEKVFLECVQDMDHENMFWYRQDPGLGLRLIYFSYDVKMKEKGDIPEGYSVSREKKERFSLILESASTNQTSMYLCASSGGRERRNQPQHFGDGTRLSIL.

The table lists this clonotype with a few counts. CDR3 coding DNA: TGTGCCAGCAGGCCGGGACAGGGGGAAGGCTACACCTTC. Translating gives CASRPGQGEGYTF. The V gene is TRBV12-3 or TRBV12-4, the J gene TRBJ1-2, with TRBD1 identical over 11 bases. V was clipped by 6 bases and J by 8 bases; unmatched bases: 5. The CDR3 spans 13 residues.

There are a few counts of this clonotype. This chain joins TRBV2 and TRBJ1-1; D is ambiguous. Germline V lookup: CDR1 SNHLY, CDR2 FYNNEI. V dropped 8 bases and J dropped 5 bases, with 15 bases sitting between them. The CDR3 covers 13 residues. As DNA, the CDR3 is TGTGCCAGCGGAGACCCGGTGAGGACTGAAGCTTTCTTT. Translating gives CASGDPVRTEAFF.

The chain carries TRBV7-2 and TRBJ2-2, with D possibly being TRBD1 (6 bases). Trimming removed 5 bases at V and 1 base at J, with 17 bases between. CDR3 length equals 17 residues. Per the germline V gene, CDR1 is SGHTA and CDR2 is FQGNSA. CDR3 in DNA: TGTGCCAGCAGCCACCCCCCGGGACACAAGAACACCGGGGAGCTGTTTTTT. This translates into CASSHPPGHKNTGELFF.

The J gene is TRBJ1-1, the V gene TRBV11-2; no reliable D call. CDR1 is SGHAT, CDR2 FQNNGV, per germline. V lost 5 bases and J 0 bases, leaving 10 bases between the germline ends. The length of the CDR3 is 14 residues. The CDR3 DNA sequence: TGTGCCAGCAGCCCCGGACGGGTGAACACTGAAGCTTTCTTT. Amino acid sequence: CASSPGRVNTEAFF. The complete variable domain, with remaining parts taken from reference TRBV11-2 and TRBJ1-1, reads EAGVAQSPRYKIIEKRQSVAFWCNPISGHATLYWYQQILGQGPKLLIQFQNNGVVDDSQLPKDRFSAERLKGVDSTLKIQPAKLEDSAVYLCASSPGRVNTEAFFGQGTRLTVV.

This clonotype has just a few counts. The chain combines TRBV29-1 with TRBJ2-7; 10 positions match TRBD2. Trimming cost V 4 bases and J 5 bases; bases outside gene matches: 2. The CDR3 loop spans 12 amino acids. Germline V gene sequence: CDR1 SQVTM, CDR2 ANQGSEA. The CDR3 region has the DNA TGCAGCGTTGTAGGACTAGCGGACGAGCAGTACTTC. Its translation: CSVVGLADEQYF.

This clonotype was picked up a small number of times. The chain recombines TRBV7-8 with TRBJ1-1, with D possibly matching TRBD1 (6 bases). The CDR3 runs 17 residues. With 5 bases removed from V and 4 bases from J, the gap between germline ends came to 23 bases. Germline V gene data show CDR1 as SGHVS and CDR2 as FQNEAQ. The CDR3 is CASSGRTELYTTTEAFF. CDR3 nucleotide sequence: TGTGCCAGCAGCGGAAGGACAGAACTATACACGACCACTGAAGCTTTCTTT.

The V call is TRBV28, the J call TRBJ1-6; D might be TRBD1 (5 bases). The CDR3 loop spans 14 amino acids. Trimming stripped 5 bases from V and 7 bases from J, with 12 bases between. In germline, CDR1 is MDHEN, CDR2 SYDVKM. The CDR3: CASSQGEDNSPLHF. CDR3 sequence (DNA): TGTGCCAGCAGTCAGGGTGAGGACAATTCACCCCTCCACTTT.

This chain connects TRBV12-3 or TRBV12-4 to TRBJ2-1; 8 positions match TRBD2. Trimming cost V 6 bases and J 7 bases; bases outside gene matches: 11. The CDR3 covers 15 residues. CDR3 loop: CASRPSGGTGNEQFF. CDR3 sequence (DNA): TGTGCCAGCAGACCGAGCGGGGGTACTGGAAATGAGCAGTTCTTC.

This clonotype showed up many times. The V and J genes are TRBV28 and TRBJ2-2; D ambiguous. The germline V gene has CDR1 MDHEN and CDR2 SYDVKM. CDR3 size: 14 residues. V shed 10 bases and J shed 0 bases, with 12 bases lying between them. The CDR3 nucleotides read TGTGCCACCTGGGATAATGCGAACACCGGGGAGCTGTTTTTT. Translation gives CATWDNANTGELFF.

This clonotype was recorded at least ten times. The V gene is TRBV20-1, the J gene TRBJ1-2; no clear D gene. Germline V gene data show CDR1 as DFQATT and CDR2 as SNEGSKA (reference sequence). Trimming pared 6 bases from V and 4 bases from J, leaving 15 bases between. The CDR3 is made up of 13 amino acids. CDR3 in amino acids: CSAPGGSPYGYTF. In DNA, the CDR3 is TGCAGTGCCCCCGGAGGAAGCCCCTATGGCTACACCTTC.

This clonotype has a handful of counts. J is TRBJ2-1 and V is TRBV12-3 or TRBV12-4; the D is unclear. Trimming shortened V by 6 bases and J by 4 bases, and 7 bases separated the two germline ends. This CDR3 has 12 amino acids. DNA of the CDR3: TGTGCCAGCAGCCACAAGTACAATGAGCAGTTCTTC. Encoded protein: CASSHKYNEQFF.

The chain is built from TRBV6-2 or TRBV6-3 and TRBJ1-5; D remains unclear. V lost 4 bases and J 10 bases, leaving 20 bases between the germline ends. The CDR3 contains 15 residues. CDR1 and CDR2 from the germline V gene are MNHEY and SVGEGT. CDR3 loop: CASSSGKKEITPQHF. The CDR3 nucleotides are TGTGCCAGCAGTTCGGGGAAAAAGGAAATCACTCCCCAGCATTTT.

J is TRBJ2-1 and V is TRBV12-3 or TRBV12-4, with 10 bases aligning to TRBD2. The CDR3 covers 15 residues. V was clipped by 7 bases and J by 5 bases; unmatched bases: 8. CDR3 sequence: CASMPGLAFNNEQFF. DNA of the CDR3: TGTGCCAGCATGCCGGGACTAGCGTTTAACAATGAGCAGTTCTTC.

The chain carries TRBV2 and TRBJ2-1; D uncertain. V lost 5 bases and J 6 bases, leaving 8 bases between the germline ends. This CDR3 is 12 amino acids long. The germline CDR1 and CDR2 sequences are SNHLY and FYNNEI. CDR3 nucleotides: TGTGCCAGCAGTATACAGCGCAATGAGCAGTTCTTC. Translation gives CASSIQRNEQFF.

This clonotype was observed a handful of times. This rearrangement joins TRBV7-3 to TRBJ2-1; TRBD2 matches at 9 bases. Losses at the gene ends were 2 bases for V and 0 bases for J; bases not matched to a gene: 2. CDR3 size: 16 residues. In germline, CDR1 is SGHTA, CDR2 FQGTGA. This CDR3 is CASSLERGASYNEQFF. For the CDR3, the DNA is TGTGCCAGCAGCTTAGAGCGGGGGGCCTCCTACAATGAGCAGTTCTTC.

This clonotype came up a few times. This clone may be a read error of a much larger clone one base away. CDR3 DNA: TGTGCCAGCAGCTTAGAGTCCAGCTACGAGCAGTACTTC. Amino acid sequence: CASSLESSYEQYF. The rearrangement uses TRBV7-6 and TRBJ2-7; the D is unclear. The ends were cut back, 1 base at V and 3 bases at J, with 7 bases in the middle. Germline-derived CDR1 and CDR2 are SGHVS and FNYEAQ. The CDR3 is made up of 13 amino acids. Full variable domain (rest looked up from reference TRBV7-6 and TRBJ2-7): GAGVSQSPRYKVTKRGQDVALRCDPISGHVSLYWYRQALGQGPEFLTYFNYEAQQDKSGLPNDRFSAERPEGSISTLTIQRTEQRDSAMYRCASSLESSYEQYFGPGTRLTVT.

This clonotype was found a few times. The CDR3 nucleotides are TGTGCCAGCAGCCCTCTGGCGATACAAGAGACCCAGTACTTC. It translates to CASSPLAIQETQYF. The rearrangement joins TRBV7-6 to TRBJ2-5; D unclear. The CDR3 has 14 amino acids. The germline gives CDR1 SGHVS, CDR2 FNYEAQ. V lost 5 bases, J lost 2 bases, and 12 bases lay in between.

This chain's CDR3 is CASSSSGGTDTQYF. CDR3 DNA sequence: TGTGCCAGCAGCTCAAGCGGGGGGACAGATACGCAGTATTTT. The gene calls are TRBV7-2 and TRBJ2-3; 9 bases fit TRBD2. The CDR3 contains 14 residues. Per germline, CDR1 SGHTA and CDR2 FQGNSA. V lost 4 bases, J lost 3 bases, and 2 bases stayed unmatched.